This entry lists 8 T cell receptor beta chains sequenced from one sample in a study of cytomegalovirus exposure and HLA in healthy donors. Here immunoSEQ multiplex PCR was the method, and the copy in TCRdb shows in-frame clones only, minus some. Of about 74,000 clones in the sample, approximately 94% were seen once. What was sequenced was PBMCs. These receptor sequences come from a woman between 18 and 30 years old in good health and CMV-seropositive.

The sample holds one count of this clone. This chain uses TRBV11-2 with TRBJ2-7; 7 positions agree with TRBD1. Germline V gene sequence: CDR1 SGHAT, CDR2 FQNNGV. This CDR3 spans 13 amino acids. J gave up 6 bases and V 8 bases, and 10 bases lay outside the gene matches. The chain's CDR3 is CASLLWAGGEQYF. The CDR3, as DNA: TGTGCCAGCCTCCTCTGGGCAGGGGGCGAGCAGTACTTC.

The chain links TRBV7-9 to TRBJ2-2; D call uncertain. Germline CDR1 reads SEHNR; CDR2 reads FQNEAQ (reference sequence). The CDR3 spans 16 residues. The CDR3: CAKIPLLQTNTGELFF. The CDR3 DNA reads as TGTGCTAAAATCCCCCTTTTACAGACGAACACCGGGGAGCTGTTTTTT.

This rearrangement joins TRBV5-1 to TRBJ1-1; no definite D call. The germline V gene encodes CDR1 SGHRS and CDR2 YFSETQ. V lost 4 bases and J lost 0, with 22 bases in between. The CDR3 extends over 18 amino acids. The CDR3 bases are TGCGCCAGCAGCCCCGCGAAAGGACTCCTAGGCATGAACACTGAAGCTTTCTTT. It is translated as CASSPAKGLLGMNTEAFF.

The chain employs TRBV30 and TRBJ1-1; 9 bases are a match to TRBD1. Germline loops: CDR1 GTSNPN, CDR2 SVGIG (reference sequence). The CDR3 length is 15 residues. The trim removed 4 bases at V and 1 base at J, leaving 7 bases unmatched. Here the CDR3 reads CAWTKLDRGNTEAFF. For the CDR3, the DNA is TGTGCCTGGACCAAATTGGACAGGGGGAACACTGAAGCTTTCTTT. Filled out from reference TRBV30 and TRBJ1-1, the complete variable domain reads SQTIHQWPATLVQPVGSPLSLECTVEGTSNPNLYWYRQAAGRGLQLLFYSVGIGQISSEVPQNLSASRPQDRQFILSSKKLLLSDSGFYLCAWTKLDRGNTEAFFGQGTRLTVV.

This chain links TRBV29-1 with TRBJ1-1, with a tentative D call TRBD1 (5 bases). The V and J ends lost 5 bases and 2 bases respectively, with 12 bases between them. This CDR3 has 13 residues. CDR1 SQVTM and CDR2 ANQGSEA come from the germline V gene. In nucleotides, the CDR3 is TGCAGCGTTCTTTGGGGCGGTAACACTGAAGCTTTCTTT. Translation: CSVLWGGNTEAFF.

This chain uses TRBV7-8 with TRBJ2-2; the match to TRBD2 covers 11 bases. The CDR3 runs 16 residues. Trimming at V came to 7 bases and at J to 7 bases, leaving 11 bases not matched to a gene. Germline CDR1 is SGHVS and CDR2 is FQNEAQ. The CDR3 DNA is TGTGCCAGCACCAAGCGGAGTAGCGGGGGGGACGGGGAGCTGTTTTTT. Translation gives CASTKRSSGGDGELFF.

The rearrangement links TRBV2 to TRBJ1-1, with unresolved D. This CDR3 has 12 residues. V was pared by 5 bases and J by 7 bases, with 11 bases between. Germline V CDR1 and CDR2: SNHLY, FYNNEI. The CDR3 is CASSYGSDEAFF. CDR3 DNA sequence: TGTGCCAGCAGTTACGGGTCAGATGAAGCTTTCTTT.

The chain employs TRBV11-1 and TRBJ2-7, with a possible D match to TRBD1 (5 bases). This CDR3 region has 12 residues. Germline CDR1 reads SGHAT; CDR2 reads FQDESV (reference sequence). V lost 5 bases, J lost 6 bases, and 11 bases lay in between. The CDR3 protein is CASSEDTLEQYF. The CDR3, as DNA: TGTGCCAGCAGCGAGGACACTCTCGAGCAGTACTTC.